The clone carrying this T cell receptor (beta chain) was seen at least ten times. The data derive from a study of T-cell reconstitution after alpha-beta-depleted transplantation in children. Construction of the TCRbeta library involved unique molecular identifiers. TCRdb reprocessed the PCR reads with MiXCR, giving one entry per CDR3 protein. The sample gives approximately 170,000 distinct CDR3 sequences, around 10% of which show up once; about 13% is in the top ten. V lost 3 bases and J lost 8, with 16 bases in between. CDR1 is MNHEY and CDR2 is SMNVEV in the germline V gene (reference sequence). The CDR3 contains 14 residues.

The chain couples TRBV27 to TRBJ1-2; D might be TRBD1 (5 bases). Sequencing used PBMCs, obtained before TCRalphabeta/CD19-depleted stem cell transplant. The source is a boy younger than 10 with acute myeloid leukemia, due to receive a stem cell transplant. CDR3 protein: CASSLRGFQRGYTF. The CDR3 coding sequence is TGTGCCAGCAGTTTGCGGGGGTTCCAAAGGGGCTACACCTTC.